This is a list of T cell receptor beta chains from one sample in a study of blood T cell repertoires in COVID-19. Measured with immunoSEQ multiplex PCR; TCRdb has only the in-frame clones, and not every one. The sample shows some 300,000 clones, about 91% of them seen only once. What was sequenced was peripheral blood. The receptors were gathered from a woman aged 25 to 39 who had recovered from COVID-19. Both conserved end residues are part of each CDR3. D genes are given only for firm matches. Not all rows give a size; the values are once, few, many and, for expanded clones, a class.

size	J	V	D	CDR3	DNA
.	TRBJ1-5	TRBV7-8	TRBD1	CASSFGQGSNQPQHF	TGTGCCAGCAGCTTTGGACAGGGAAGCAATCAGCCCCAGCATTTT
.	TRBJ1-4	TRBV7-2	TRBD1	CASSKAGTGDEKLFF	TGTGCCAGCAGCAAGGCCGGGACAGGGGATGAAAAACTGTTTTTT
.	TRBJ2-1	TRBV25-1	TRBD1	CASSGDSLYEQFF	TGTGCCAGCAGTGGGGACAGCCTCTATGAGCAGTTCTTC
once	TRBJ2-7	TRBV27	.	CASSLQGLSYEQYF	TGTGCCAGCAGTTTGCAGGGGCTCTCCTACGAGCAGTACTTC
.	TRBJ2-5	TRBV27	.	CASSLIGFATQETQYF	TGTGCCAGCAGTTTAATTGGTTTCGCAACTCAAGAGACCCAGTACTTC
once	TRBJ2-1	TRBV9	TRBD2	CASSVFSGGLYNEQFF	TGTGCCAGCAGCGTATTTAGCGGGGGCCTATACAATGAGCAGTTCTTC
.	TRBJ1-5	TRBV30	.	CAWSPFQGYLQPQHF	TGTGCCTGGAGTCCTTTTCAGGGTTACCTTCAGCCCCAGCATTTT
.	TRBJ1-6	TRBV30	TRBD1	CAWVTGGAGYSPLHF	TGTGCCTGGGTAACAGGGGGCGCGGGGTATTCACCCCTCCACTTT
few	TRBJ1-1	TRBV28	.	CASSPPRQKNTEAFF	TGTGCCAGCAGTCCCCCTAGACAGAAGAACACTGAAGCTTTCTTT
.	TRBJ2-3	TRBV4-1	TRBD2	CASSQVFLAGGTDTQYF	TGCGCCAGCAGCCAAGTCTTTCTAGCGGGGGGCACAGATACGCAGTATTTT
.	TRBJ1-1	TRBV11-2	.	CASSLEAGVNTEAFF	TGTGCCAGCAGCTTAGAGGCAGGGGTTAACACTGAAGCTTTCTTT
.	TRBJ2-2	TRBV5-6	.	CASSWSRTQYTGELFF	TGTGCCAGCAGCTGGTCCCGGACACAATACACCGGGGAGCTGTTTTTT
.	TRBJ2-5	TRBV2	TRBD2	CATSGAFQETQYF	TGTGCTACTAGCGGGGCCTTCCAAGAGACCCAGTACTTC
.	TRBJ1-2	TRBV3-1/TRBV3-2	TRBD1	CASSQGQGFFNYGYTF	TGTGCCAGCAGCCAGGGACAGGGCTTCTTTAACTATGGCTACACCTTC
.	TRBJ2-1	TRBV5-4	.	CASSWGGNEQFF	TGTGCCTCCTCGTGGGGAGGCAATGAGCAGTTCTTC
.	TRBJ2-1	TRBV3-1/TRBV3-2	.	CASSQEKGRWSGDEQFF	TGTGCCAGCAGCCAAGAGAAGGGGCGTTGGTCGGGCGATGAGCAGTTCTTC
once	TRBJ2-3	TRBV7-2	TRBD2	CASSERGGIDTQYF	TGTGCCAGCAGTGAACGGGGAGGGATAGATACGCAGTATTTT
many	TRBJ2-4	TRBV6-5	TRBD1	CASSPTGGDIQYF	TGTGCCAGCAGTCCGACAGGGGGAGACATTCAGTACTTC
once	TRBJ2-3	TRBV19	.	CASSMGSRYTDTQYF	TGTGCCAGTAGTATGGGCAGTCGCTACACAGATACGCAGTATTTT
.	TRBJ1-2	TRBV2	TRBD1	CASTPGGTGGYSGYTF	TGTGCCAGCACCCCGGGGGGTACAGGGGGATATAGCGGCTACACCTTC
.	TRBJ1-1	TRBV5-1	TRBD1	CASSLVSLTGNAEAFF	TGCGCCAGCAGCTTGGTGAGCTTGACAGGGAATGCTGAAGCTTTCTTT
.	TRBJ1-1	TRBV11-2	.	CASSTLIRGLAFF	TGTGCCAGCAGCACCTTAATCCGGGGGTTAGCTTTCTTT
.	TRBJ2-2	TRBV6-4	.	CASSDSSLGGELFF	TGTGCCAGCAGTGACTCGAGCCTTGGCGGGGAGCTGTTTTTT
.	TRBJ1-6	TRBV20-1	TRBD1	CSASPWVGGAGYNSPLHF	TGCAGTGCTAGTCCTTGGGTAGGGGGCGCAGGGTATAATTCACCCCTCCACTTT
.	TRBJ2-3	TRBV6-5	.	CATLRTSLADTQYF	TGTGCCACCCTCCGGACAAGCCTGGCAGATACGCAGTATTTT
.	TRBJ2-7	TRBV15	TRBD1	CATSRPGTGEEQYF	TGTGCCACCAGCAGACCCGGGACAGGGGAAGAGCAGTACTTC
.	TRBJ2-6	TRBV18	TRBD1	CASSPETGYGGANVLTF	TGTGCCAGCTCACCAGAGACAGGGTATGGTGGGGCCAACGTCCTGACTTTC
.	TRBJ2-2	TRBV23-1	.	CASSQTDSTNTGELFF	TGCGCCAGCAGTCAAACCGACAGTACGAACACCGGGGAGCTGTTTTTT
.	TRBJ1-1	TRBV5-6	.	CASSLDWEEAFF	TGTGCCAGCAGCTTGGATTGGGAGGAGGCTTTCTTT
once	TRBJ2-7	TRBV5-1	TRBD1	CASSFGWGQGVAYEQYF	TGCGCCAGCAGCTTCGGTTGGGGACAGGGGGTGGCCTACGAGCAGTACTTC
.	TRBJ2-1	TRBV4-2	.	CASSQGSGHPGGPGYNEQFF	TGTGCCAGCAGCCAAGGGTCGGGACACCCGGGAGGCCCTGGCTACAATGAGCAGTTCTTC
.	TRBJ2-7	TRBV10-3	.	CAIRDPSYEQYF	TGTGCCATCCGGGATCCCTCCTACGAGCAGTACTTC
.	TRBJ2-4	TRBV6-5	.	CASSPLTSGHRQYF	TGTGCCAGCAGTCCACTTACATCCGGACACCGGCAGTACTTC
.	TRBJ1-5	TRBV19	TRBD1	CASSISRDSGNQPQHF	TGTGCCAGTAGTATTTCCCGGGACAGCGGCAATCAGCCCCAGCATTTT
.	TRBJ1-5	TRBV28	.	CASSLYGSSYSNQPQHF	TGTGCCAGCAGTTTATATGGGAGCTCCTATAGCAATCAGCCCCAGCATTTT
once	TRBJ2-5	TRBV5-8	TRBD1	CASSPIQGAGETQYF	TGTGCCAGCAGCCCAATACAGGGGGCCGGAGAGACCCAGTACTTC
.	TRBJ2-7	TRBV5-6	TRBD2	CASSLLWAGRDEQYF	TGTGCCAGCAGCCTTTTGTGGGCAGGGAGGGACGAGCAGTACTTC
.	TRBJ2-1	TRBV7-3	.	CASSLSSRDEQFF	TGTGCCAGCAGCTTATCATCTCGGGATGAGCAGTTCTTC
.	TRBJ2-3	TRBV2	TRBD2	CASIYSGGASDTQYF	TGTGCCAGCATCTATAGCGGGGGGGCGTCAGATACGCAGTATTTT
.	TRBJ2-2	TRBV15	TRBD1	CATRGDRGNTGELFF	TGTGCCACCAGAGGGGACAGGGGGAACACCGGGGAGCTGTTTTTT
.	TRBJ2-7	TRBV7-2	TRBD1	CASSPRPPGTGIYEQYF	TGTGCCAGCAGTCCAAGGCCTCCCGGGACAGGGATTTACGAGCAGTACTTC
.	TRBJ2-3	TRBV29-1	.	CSVFPVGAPPDTQYF	TGCAGCGTTTTCCCTGTAGGGGCCCCTCCAGATACGCAGTATTTT
.	TRBJ1-6	TRBV3-1/TRBV3-2	TRBD1	CASSQRQGNSPLHF	TGTGCCAGCAGCCAGAGACAGGGAAATTCACCCCTCCACTTT
.	TRBJ2-5	TRBV5-1	TRBD2	CASSMLLAGARETQYF	TGCGCCAGCAGCATGTTGCTAGCGGGGGCCAGGGAGACCCAGTACTTC
.	TRBJ1-1	TRBV18	TRBD1	CASSPGQGTTEAFF	TGTGCCAGCTCACCGGGACAGGGGACCACTGAAGCTTTCTTT